Shown below are 21 T cell receptor beta chains from a single sample sequenced in a study of blood T cell repertoires in COVID-19. Generated by immunoSEQ multiplex PCR, the TCRdb table keeps only in-frame clones and is missing some. In the table there are over 150,000 clones, roughly 78% of which are singletons. The sequenced sample consisted of peripheral blood. These receptors all come from a man aged 80 or over with acute or convalescent COVID-19.

In this sample, this clone turned up a few times. This rearrangement joins TRBV9 to TRBJ1-4, with 10 nucleotides matching TRBD1. This CDR3 contains 17 residues. The V gene end was trimmed by 4 bases and the J gene end by 3 bases; junction bases not matched to a gene: 9. Germline V gene sequence: CDR1 SGDLS, CDR2 YYNGEE. The CDR3 region has the DNA TGTGCCAGCAGCCCCCGGACAGGGGGGGATTCTAATGAAAAACTGTTTTTT. Its translation is CASSPRTGGDSNEKLFF. Together with reference TRBV9 and TRBJ1-4, the CDR3 gives the full variable domain: DSGVTQTPKHLITATGQRVTLRCSPRSGDLSVYWYQQSLDQGLQFLIQYYNGEERAKGNILERFSAQQFPDLHSELNLSSLELGDSALYFCASSPRTGGDSNEKLFFGSGTQLSVL.

The chain carries TRBV7-9 and TRBJ2-3; 14 bases map to TRBD2. CDR1 SEHNR and CDR2 FQNEAQ come from the germline V gene (reference sequence). With 5 bases clipped from V and 4 bases from J, the junction kept 2 bases outside the gene matches. The CDR3 contains 15 residues. The CDR3 sequence is CASSLTSGGADTQYF. As DNA, the CDR3 is TGTGCCAGCAGCCTGACTAGCGGGGGGGCAGATACGCAGTATTTT.

This clone was seen only once. The chain couples TRBV28 to TRBJ2-3; 8 bases are shared with TRBD2. The trim removed 4 bases at V and 5 bases at J, leaving 8 bases unmatched. The germline gives CDR1 MDHEN, CDR2 SYDVKM. The CDR3 covers 15 residues. This CDR3 reads CASSSGGPPGDTQYF. The DNA of the CDR3 is TGTGCCAGCAGTTCGGGGGGGCCCCCGGGAGATACGCAGTATTTT.

The chain carries TRBV30 and TRBJ2-7; a weak D match, TRBD1 (5 bases). Trimming stripped 3 bases from V and 4 bases from J, with 13 bases between. This CDR3 spans 13 amino acids. The germline V gene has CDR1 GTSNPN and CDR2 SVGIG (reference sequence). The CDR3 region is CAWRNQGQYEQYF. The CDR3 DNA reads TGTGCCTGGAGAAATCAGGGTCAGTACGAGCAGTACTTC.

This chain connects TRBV18 to TRBJ2-1; tentative D call: TRBD2 (6 bases). V lost 6 bases to trimming and J lost 7 bases, with 13 bases between them. This CDR3 contains 13 residues. CDR1 is KGHSH, CDR2 LQKENI, per germline. CDR3 sequence reads: CASSPIGGNEQFF. The CDR3 DNA reads as TGTGCCAGCTCTCCGATCGGGGGTAATGAGCAGTTCTTC.

The chain has TRBV19 and TRBJ1-4, with 7 bases fitting TRBD1. Unmatched junction bases numbered 10, after V lost 4 bases and J lost 5 bases. The germline V gene has CDR1 LNHDA and CDR2 SQIVND (reference sequence). The CDR3 loop spans 16 amino acids. CDR3 nucleotides: TGTGCCAGTAGTAAAACCACCGGGACAGAAAATGAAAAACTGTTTTTT. This codes for CASSKTTGTENEKLFF.

The rearrangement uses TRBV7-8 and TRBJ1-1; weak D call: TRBD1 (6 bases). The CDR3 loop spans 15 amino acids. CDR1 is SGHVS, CDR2 FQNEAQ, per germline. Trimming removed 1 base from V and 5 bases from J, with 14 bases in between. CDR3 coding DNA: TGTGCCAGCAGCTTAGTCCTCCTTCAGGGGACTGAAGCTTTCTTT. As protein: CASSLVLLQGTEAFF.

The rearrangement joins TRBV5-1 to TRBJ2-1; 7 bases are a match to TRBD2. The trim removed 4 bases at V and 5 bases at J, leaving 9 bases unmatched. CDR3 length: 15 residues. In germline, CDR1 is SGHRS, CDR2 YFSETQ. The CDR3 spells CASSPPGRDDNEQFF. DNA of the CDR3: TGCGCCAGCAGCCCCCCGGGGAGGGACGACAATGAGCAGTTCTTC.

This CDR3 is CASSLRLAGSRDTQYF. The CDR3 DNA sequence: TGTGCCAGCAGTTTGCGACTAGCGGGTTCTAGGGATACGCAGTATTTT. This chain links TRBV27 with TRBJ2-3; 10 bases align to TRBD2. Germline trimming cut 3 bases from V and 6 bases from J; bases unmatched to any gene: 9. Germline loops: CDR1 MNHEY, CDR2 SMNVEV (reference sequence). The CDR3 loop spans 16 amino acids.

The gene calls are TRBV5-1 and TRBJ2-2; 7 bases match TRBD1. There are 14 residues in the CDR3. J gave up 0 bases and V 9 bases, and 5 bases lay outside the gene matches. Germline CDR1 and CDR2: SGHRS and YFSETQ. CDR3 coding DNA: TGCGCCACGACGGACAGGCCGAACACCGGGGAGCTGTTTTTT. It is translated as CATTDRPNTGELFF. The full variable domain, with the rest looked up from reference TRBV5-1 and TRBJ2-2, is KAGVTQTPRYLIKTRGQQVTLSCSPISGHRSVSWYQQTPGQGLQFLFEYFSETQRNKGNFPGRFSGRQFSNSRSEMNVSTLELGDSALYLCATTDRPNTGELFFGEGSRLTVL.

V and J are TRBV3-1 (or the pseudogene TRBV3-2) and TRBJ2-5; 9 bases are a match to TRBD2. V was clipped by 4 bases and J by 2 bases; unmatched bases: 5. The CDR3 covers 15 residues. The germline V gene has CDR1 LGHDT and CDR2 YNNKEL (reference sequence). The CDR3 spells CASSLTTSGQETQYF. The CDR3 nucleotides are TGTGCCAGCAGCCTCACAACTAGCGGGCAAGAGACCCAGTACTTC.

This clone was observed a handful of times. The chain joins TRBV18 to TRBJ1-1; TRBD1 might be the D (6 bases). CDR1 KGHSH and CDR2 LQKENI come from the germline V gene. This CDR3 contains 13 residues. Trimming pared 6 bases from V and 1 base from J, leaving 9 bases between. In DNA, the CDR3 is TGTGCCAGCTCCCAGGGACAGAACACTGAAGCTTTCTTT. Protein sequence: CASSQGQNTEAFF.

The chain has TRBV11-2 and TRBJ2-3; D is uncertain. V lost 3 bases, J lost 2 bases, and 9 bases lay in between. Germline CDR1 SGHAT, CDR2 FQNNGV. There are 14 residues in the CDR3. CDR3 nucleotides: TGTGCCAGCAGCTTCGAGGCAAACACAGATACGCAGTATTTT. Its protein is CASSFEANTDTQYF.

The rearrangement uses TRBV11-2 and TRBJ2-3, with D possibly being TRBD1 (6 bases). The CDR3 runs to 13 residues. Germline assignment: CDR1 SGHAT and CDR2 FQNNGV. V shed 5 bases and J shed 4 bases, with 10 bases lying between them. The CDR3 sequence is CASSPTGPDTQYF. Here the CDR3 DNA reads TGTGCCAGCAGCCCTACAGGGCCAGATACGCAGTATTTT. Full variable domain (remainder filled in from reference TRBV11-2 and TRBJ2-3): EAGVAQSPRYKIIEKRQSVAFWCNPISGHATLYWYQQILGQGPKLLIQFQNNGVVDDSQLPKDRFSAERLKGVDSTLKIQPAKLEDSAVYLCASSPTGPDTQYFGPGTRLTVL.

The V gene is TRBV27, the J gene TRBJ1-2; D may be TRBD1 (6 bases). V was cut by 6 bases and J by 7 bases, with 15 bases left in between. CDR3 length: 13 amino acids. Germline CDR1 and CDR2: MNHEY and SMNVEV (reference sequence). CDR3 protein: CASSSTGSPGYTF. The CDR3 nucleotides read TGTGCCAGCAGCTCAACAGGGAGCCCTGGCTACACCTTC.

The chain carries TRBV6-5 and TRBJ2-1; TRBD2 matches at 11 bases. Germline assignment: CDR1 MNHEY and CDR2 SVGAGI. The J segment lost 7 bases and the V segment lost 6 bases, leaving 5 bases of the junction unmatched. The CDR3 runs 14 residues. Here the CDR3 DNA reads TGTGCCAGCAGGTTAGCGGGGGGGCGTAATGAGCAGTTCTTC. Translated, it gives CASRLAGGRNEQFF.

As to this clone: The identical CDR3 is also encoded by other nucleotide sequences in the sample. The chain carries TRBV19 and TRBJ2-7, with 9 bases matching TRBD1. The J segment lost 1 base and the V segment lost 7 bases, leaving 5 bases of the junction unmatched. The CDR3 is 14 amino acids. Germline lookup yields CDR1 LNHDA and CDR2 SQIVND (reference sequence). CDR3 sequence: CASTPGQGSYEQYF. DNA for the CDR3: TGTGCCAGTACCCCGGGACAGGGTTCCTACGAGCAGTACTTC.

This chain links TRBV7-2 with TRBJ2-2, with D perhaps matching TRBD1 (6 bases). The CDR3 has 15 amino acids. The germline CDR1 and CDR2 sequences are SGHTA and FQGNSA. With 5 bases removed from V and 7 bases from J, the gap between germline ends came to 17 bases. The chain's CDR3 is CASSPQMGAGGELFF. The CDR3 nucleotides read TGTGCCAGCAGCCCCCAGATGGGGGCCGGCGGGGAGCTGTTTTTT.

The V and J genes are TRBV12-3 or TRBV12-4 and TRBJ2-1, with TRBD2 as a possible D gene (5 bases). V lost 7 bases and J 8 bases, leaving 9 bases between the germline ends. The CDR3 loop spans 11 amino acids. CDR3 amino acids: CASTGMYEQFF. The CDR3 DNA sequence: TGTGCCAGCACCGGGATGTATGAGCAGTTCTTC.

The chain has TRBV2 and TRBJ1-5, with D unresolved. CDR1 and CDR2 from the germline V gene are SNHLY and FYNNEI. V lost 6 bases, J lost 2 bases, and 17 bases lay in between. CDR3 length equals 16 residues. The CDR3 region has the DNA TGTGCCAGCAGGAGGGAGGGCGCGATTGGCAATCAGCCCCAGCATTTT. It specifies CASRREGAIGNQPQHF.

CDR3 amino acids: CSVVDRDSNQPQHF. As DNA, the CDR3 is TGCAGCGTCGTCGACAGGGACAGCAATCAGCCCCAGCATTTT. The chain is built from TRBV29-1 and TRBJ1-5; 7 nucleotides align to TRBD1. Germline assignment: CDR1 SQVTM and CDR2 ANQGSEA. After removal of 6 bases from V and 1 base from J, the junction contained 6 bases not matched to a gene. This CDR3 is 14 amino acids long. Full variable domain (outside the CDR3, taken from reference TRBV29-1 and TRBJ1-5): SAVISQKPSRDICQRGTSLTIQCQVDSQVTMMFWYRQQPGQSLTLIATANQGSEATYESGFVIDKFPISRPNLTFSTLTVSNMSPEDSSIYLCSVVDRDSNQPQHFGDGTRLSIL.